This passage covers 19 T cell receptor beta chains from one sample sequenced in a study of blood T cell repertoires in COVID-19. Sequencing used immunoSEQ multiplex PCR; TCRdb keeps in-frame clones, though not all of them. In the table there are about 220,000 clones, 70% to 90% of which are singletons. Sequencing was done on a sample of peripheral blood. All receptors come from a woman in her 30s who had recovered from COVID-19.

The V and J genes are TRBV28 and TRBJ2-3; D ambiguous. Germline CDR1 reads MDHEN; CDR2 reads SYDVKM. Trimming took off 2 bases at V and 0 bases at J, with 15 bases between the two ends. CDR3 size: 17 residues. Here the CDR3 DNA reads TGTGCCAGCAGTTTACTCGCGAGTTTAGCTAGCACAGATACGCAGTATTTT. As protein: CASSLLASLASTDTQYF.

The V and J genes are TRBV6-5 and TRBJ1-5, with D unclear. Germline loops: CDR1 MNHEY, CDR2 SVGAGI. The CDR3 runs 12 residues. The V end was cut by 6 bases, the J end by 2 bases, with 5 bases between. CDR3 nucleotide sequence: TGTGCCAGCAGCCCCGGCAATCAGCCCCAGCATTTT. Amino acids: CASSPGNQPQHF.

CDR3 region: CASRRGLAHNEQFF. Here the CDR3 DNA reads TGTGCCAGCAGACGCGGGTTAGCCCACAATGAGCAGTTCTTC. The chain joins TRBV7-9 to TRBJ2-1; possible D gene TRBD2, 5 bases. The CDR3 contains 14 residues. CDR1 and CDR2 from the germline V gene are SEHNR and FQNEAQ (reference sequence). V lost 6 bases to trimming and J lost 5 bases, with 14 bases between them.

Only a few counts were recorded for this clone. The V gene is TRBV7-2, the J gene TRBJ1-1, with D possibly matching TRBD1 (5 bases). The CDR3 sequence is 13 residues long. CDR1 SGHTA and CDR2 FQGNSA come from the germline V gene. V lost 1 base to trimming and J lost 11 bases, with 14 bases between them. CDR3 region: CASSLEMLGRAFF. In DNA, the CDR3 is TGTGCCAGCAGCTTAGAGATGTTGGGGCGCGCTTTCTTT.

This chain links TRBV10-1 with TRBJ2-7, with 7 positions matching TRBD1. This CDR3 contains 15 residues. Trimming took 2 bases from V and 5 from J; bases not matched to a gene: 9. From germline, CDR1 is WNHNN and CDR2 SYGVQD (reference sequence). As DNA, the CDR3 is TGCGCCAGCAGTGAGACATCCGGGGACAGACACGAGCAGTACTTC. Its protein is CASSETSGDRHEQYF.

The chain has TRBV5-1 and TRBJ2-1; the match to TRBD2 covers 16 bases. CDR1 is SGHRS, CDR2 YFSETQ, per germline. This CDR3 region has 16 residues. V lost 4 bases to trimming and J lost 11 bases; unmatched junction nucleotides: 9. The CDR3 protein is CASSIAGTSGGAKQFF. CDR3 nucleotides: TGCGCCAGCAGCATTGCCGGGACTAGCGGGGGGGCTAAGCAGTTCTTC.

The chain carries TRBV19 and TRBJ1-2; no reliable D call. Trimming removed 3 bases from V and 6 bases from J, with 11 bases in between. Germline V CDR1 and CDR2: LNHDA, SQIVND (reference sequence). The CDR3 loop spans 13 amino acids. The CDR3 sequence: CASSIRVWDGYTF. The DNA for the CDR3 is TGTGCCAGTAGTATCCGGGTTTGGGATGGCTACACCTTC. The variable domain in full, completed from reference TRBV19 and TRBJ1-2, reads DGGITQSPKYLFRKEGQNVTLSCEQNLNHDAMYWYRQDPGQGLRLIYYSQIVNDFQKGDIAEGYSVSREKKESFPLTVTSAQKNPTAFYLCASSIRVWDGYTFGSGTRLTVV.

The chain links TRBV11-2 to TRBJ1-1; 7 bases fit TRBD1. The CDR3 has 16 amino acids. Germline V gene sequence: CDR1 SGHAT, CDR2 FQNNGV. V was clipped by 5 bases and J by 4 bases; unmatched bases: 13. As DNA, the CDR3 is TGTGCCAGCAGCAAAACTACGACAGGGTTGGGCACTGAAGCTTTCTTT. Translated, it gives CASSKTTTGLGTEAFF. The variable domain in full, with the rest retrieved from reference TRBV11-2 and TRBJ1-1, is EAGVAQSPRYKIIEKRQSVAFWCNPISGHATLYWYQQILGQGPKLLIQFQNNGVVDDSQLPKDRFSAERLKGVDSTLKIQPAKLEDSAVYLCASSKTTTGLGTEAFFGQGTRLTVV.

The gene calls are TRBV7-8 and TRBJ2-3, with 8 positions matching TRBD2. With 4 bases clipped from V and 2 bases from J, the junction kept 5 bases outside the gene matches. The CDR3 covers 15 residues. Germline CDR1 SGHVS, CDR2 FQNEAQ. The CDR3 here is CASSSGGGYTDTQYF. CDR3 nucleotides: TGTGCCAGCAGCTCGGGAGGGGGATACACAGATACGCAGTATTTT.

The V gene is TRBV4-1, the J gene TRBJ2-7; TRBD2 might be the D (6 bases). Trimming shortened V by 0 bases and J by 2 bases, and 14 bases separated the two germline ends. Germline V lookup: CDR1 MGHRA, CDR2 YSYEKL. CDR3 size: 16 residues. This CDR3 reads CASSQDWGSGTYEQYF. The CDR3, as DNA: TGCGCCAGCAGCCAAGATTGGGGTAGCGGAACCTACGAGCAGTACTTC.

The chain uses TRBV10-1 and TRBJ1-4; weak D call: TRBD1 (5 bases). Per germline, CDR1 WNHNN and CDR2 SYGVQD (reference sequence). This CDR3 is built from 12 residues. The V end was cut by 3 bases, the J end by 7 bases, with 6 bases between. The CDR3 is CASSEGVEKLFF. Here the CDR3 DNA reads TGCGCCAGCAGTGAAGGGGTTGAAAAACTGTTTTTT.

The gene calls are TRBV30 and TRBJ2-1; 11 bases match TRBD1. After removal of 1 base from V and 0 bases from J, the junction contained 17 bases not matched to a gene. From germline, CDR1 is GTSNPN and CDR2 SVGIG (reference sequence). This CDR3 is 21 amino acids long. The CDR3 nucleotides read TGTGCCTGGAGTGCGGCTACTTTCCGGACAGGGGGCTTAAGCTCCTACAATGAGCAGTTCTTC. Protein sequence: CAWSAATFRTGGLSSYNEQFF. The whole variable domain, filled in from reference TRBV30 and TRBJ2-1, reads SQTIHQWPATLVQPVGSPLSLECTVEGTSNPNLYWYRQAAGRGLQLLFYSVGIGQISSEVPQNLSASRPQDRQFILSSKKLLLSDSGFYLCAWSAATFRTGGLSSYNEQFFGPGTRLTVL.

Here the CDR3 DNA reads TGTGCCAGTACCCAGACCGGGACAGCGCCTGAAGCTTTCTTT. This codes for CASTQTGTAPEAFF. The V gene is TRBV19, the J gene TRBJ1-1, with 7 bases identical to TRBD1. Germline lookup yields CDR1 LNHDA and CDR2 SQIVND (reference sequence). CDR3 size: 14 residues. The J segment lost 6 bases and the V segment lost 7 bases, leaving 11 bases of the junction unmatched.

This sequence joins TRBV5-1 and TRBJ1-2; the D is unclear. The germline V gene encodes CDR1 SGHRS and CDR2 YFSETQ. The CDR3 is 13 residues long. V shed 5 bases and J shed 8 bases, with 16 bases lying between them. CDR3 DNA: TGCGCCAGCAGTCCCGTACTACAGCGGGGCTACACCTTC. It encodes CASSPVLQRGYTF.

The chain couples TRBV7-2 to TRBJ2-1; 9 positions agree with TRBD2. Per the germline V gene, CDR1 is SGHTA and CDR2 is FQGNSA. The CDR3 spans 16 residues. The junction had 2 bases not matched to a gene; V was cut back by 0 bases and J by 2 bases. Here the CDR3 DNA reads TGTGCCAGCAGCTTAGCTAGCGGGGGTCCCTACAATGAGCAGTTCTTC. Translated: CASSLASGGPYNEQFF. The whole variable domain, filled in from reference TRBV7-2 and TRBJ2-1, reads GAGVSQSPSNKVTEKGKDVELRCDPISGHTALYWYRQSLGQGLEFLIYFQGNSAPDKSGLPSDRFSAERTGGSVSTLTIQRTQQEDSAVYLCASSLASGGPYNEQFFGPGTRLTVL.

J is TRBJ2-1 and V is TRBV7-9; 11 bases align to TRBD1. Germline assignment: CDR1 SEHNR and CDR2 FQNEAQ (reference sequence). This CDR3 is 15 amino acids long. V trimming: 5 bases; J trimming: 6 bases; junction bases outside the gene matches: 6. The CDR3 reads CASSRGQGDLNEQFF. CDR3 DNA: TGTGCCAGCAGCAGGGGACAGGGGGACCTCAATGAGCAGTTCTTC.

This clone came up a few times. J is TRBJ2-2 and V is TRBV7-3, with 9 nucleotides matching TRBD2. With V trimmed by 6 bases and J by 4 bases, 3 bases remained unmatched. This CDR3 comprises 14 residues. Germline V gives CDR1 SGHTA, CDR2 FQGTGA. The CDR3 spells CASRMTSGTGELFF. CDR3 nucleotide sequence: TGTGCCAGCAGAATGACTAGCGGCACCGGGGAGCTGTTTTTT.

This chain connects TRBV29-1 to TRBJ1-1, with D possibly being TRBD1 (5 bases). V dropped 3 bases and J dropped 7 bases, with 15 bases sitting between them. There are 13 residues in the CDR3. CDR1 is SQVTM, CDR2 ANQGSEA, per germline. DNA for the CDR3: TGCAGCGTTGACCGCCGGCAGGGCGATGAAGCTTTCTTT. Its translation is CSVDRRQGDEAFF.

The V gene is TRBV5-5, the J gene TRBJ1-1, with D perhaps TRBD1 (6 bases). Germline V CDR1 and CDR2: SGHKS, YYEKEE (reference sequence). This CDR3 is built from 20 residues. V was trimmed by 3 bases and J by 2 bases, leaving 29 bases between them. CDR3 coding DNA: TGTGCCAGCAGCTCCACAGACCCTCTTGGGACAATGTACCTCAACACTGAAGCTTTCTTT. Encoded protein: CASSSTDPLGTMYLNTEAFF. The full variable domain, completed using reference TRBV5-5 and TRBJ1-1, is DAGVTQSPTHLIKTRGQQVTLRCSPISGHKSVSWYQQVLGQGPQFIFQYYEKEERGRGNFPDRFSARQFPNYSSELNVNALLLGDSALYLCASSSTDPLGTMYLNTEAFFGQGTRLTVV.